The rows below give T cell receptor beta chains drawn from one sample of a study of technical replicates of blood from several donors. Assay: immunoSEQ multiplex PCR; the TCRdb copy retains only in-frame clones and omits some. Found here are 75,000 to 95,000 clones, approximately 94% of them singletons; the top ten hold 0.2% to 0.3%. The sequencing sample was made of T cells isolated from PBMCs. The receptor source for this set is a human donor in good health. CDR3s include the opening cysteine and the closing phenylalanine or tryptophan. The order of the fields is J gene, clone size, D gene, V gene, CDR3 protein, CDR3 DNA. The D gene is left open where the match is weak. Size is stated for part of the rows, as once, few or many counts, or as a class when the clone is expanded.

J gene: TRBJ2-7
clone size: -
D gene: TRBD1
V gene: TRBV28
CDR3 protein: CASSRDRTTYEQYF
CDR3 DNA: TGTGCCAGCAGTCGGGACAGGACAACCTACGAGCAGTACTTC

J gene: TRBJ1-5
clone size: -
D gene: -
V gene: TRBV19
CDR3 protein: CASSPTGGSGNQPQHF
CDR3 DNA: TGTGCCAGTAGTCCGACCGGGGGTTCGGGCAATCAGCCCCAGCATTTT

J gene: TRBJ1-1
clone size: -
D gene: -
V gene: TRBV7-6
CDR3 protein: CATRGDTEAFF
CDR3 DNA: TGTGCCACTCGGGGGGACACTGAAGCTTTCTTT

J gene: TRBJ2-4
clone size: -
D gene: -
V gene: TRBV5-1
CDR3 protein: CASSQTDTLAKNIQYF
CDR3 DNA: TGCGCCAGCAGCCAAACGGACACCCTAGCCAAAAACATTCAGTACTTC

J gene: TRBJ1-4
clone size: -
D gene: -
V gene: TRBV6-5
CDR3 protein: CASSYSLGGEKLFF
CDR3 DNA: TGTGCCAGCAGTTACTCCCTAGGGGGAGAAAAACTGTTTTTT

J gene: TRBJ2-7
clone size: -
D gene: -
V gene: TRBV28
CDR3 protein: CASSPGHNYEQYF
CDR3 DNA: TGTGCCAGCTCCCCGGGACACAACTACGAGCAGTACTTC

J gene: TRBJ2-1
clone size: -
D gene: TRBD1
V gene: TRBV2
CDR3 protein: CASDRVNEQFF
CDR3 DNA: TGTGCCAGCGACAGGGTCAATGAGCAGTTCTTC

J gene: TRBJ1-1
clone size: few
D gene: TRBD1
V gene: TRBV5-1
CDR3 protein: CASSLPGGNTEAFF
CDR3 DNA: TGCGCCAGCAGCTTGCCAGGGGGGAACACTGAAGCTTTCTTT

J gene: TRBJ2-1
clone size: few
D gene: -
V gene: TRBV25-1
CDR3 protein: CASRRGGFGNEQFF
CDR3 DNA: TGTGCCAGTAGACGCGGAGGGTTTGGTAATGAGCAGTTCTTC

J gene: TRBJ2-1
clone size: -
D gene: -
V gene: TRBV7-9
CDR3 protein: CASSHGSLSEQFF
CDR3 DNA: TGTGCCAGCTCACACGGGTCGTTGAGTGAGCAGTTCTTC

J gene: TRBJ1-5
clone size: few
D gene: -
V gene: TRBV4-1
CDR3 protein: CASSQARYNQPQHF
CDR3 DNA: TGCGCCAGCAGCCAAGCCAGATACAATCAGCCCCAGCATTTT

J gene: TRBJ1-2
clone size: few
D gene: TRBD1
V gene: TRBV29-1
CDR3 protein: CSVADRGSGYTF
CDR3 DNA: TGCAGCGTCGCCGACAGGGGGAGCGGCTACACCTTC

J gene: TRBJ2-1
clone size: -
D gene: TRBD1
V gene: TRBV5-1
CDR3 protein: CASSFFHRGIEYNNEQFF
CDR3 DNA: TGCGCCAGCAGCTTTTTCCACAGGGGGATTGAGTATAACAATGAGCAGTTCTTC

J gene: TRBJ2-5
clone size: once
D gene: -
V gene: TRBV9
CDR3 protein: CASSVTEETQYF
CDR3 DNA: TGTGCCAGCAGCGTTACAGAAGAGACCCAGTACTTC

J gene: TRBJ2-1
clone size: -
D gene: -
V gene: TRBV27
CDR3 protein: CASSLGVNNEQFF
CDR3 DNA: TGTGCCAGCAGTTTAGGAGTAAACAATGAGCAGTTCTTC

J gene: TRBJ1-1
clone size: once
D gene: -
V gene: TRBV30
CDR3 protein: CAWNRLTVGTEAFF
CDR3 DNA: TGTGCCTGGAATCGTTTGACAGTGGGAACTGAAGCTTTCTTT

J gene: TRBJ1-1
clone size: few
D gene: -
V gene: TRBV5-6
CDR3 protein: CASSLGQKAFF
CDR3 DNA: TGTGCCAGCAGCTTGGGCCAGAAAGCTTTCTTT

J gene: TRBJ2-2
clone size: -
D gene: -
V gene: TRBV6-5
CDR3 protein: CASSLAAGELFF
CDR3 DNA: TGTGCCAGCAGTTTAGCGGCCGGGGAGCTGTTTTTT

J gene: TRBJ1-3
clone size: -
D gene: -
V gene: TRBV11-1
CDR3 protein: CASEGRSSGNTIYF
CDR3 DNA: TGTGCCAGCGAAGGGAGAAGCTCTGGAAACACCATATATTTT

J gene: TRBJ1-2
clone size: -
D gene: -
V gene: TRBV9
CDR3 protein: CASSVGGPSYGYTF
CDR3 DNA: TGTGCCAGCAGCGTAGGGGGCCCCAGCTATGGCTACACCTTC

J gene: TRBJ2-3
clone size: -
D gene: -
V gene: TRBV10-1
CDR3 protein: CASRVILAYF
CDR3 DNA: TGCGCCAGCAGGGTGATATTGGCGTATTTT

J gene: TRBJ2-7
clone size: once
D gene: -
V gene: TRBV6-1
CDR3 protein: CASKPGVNYEQYF
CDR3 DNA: TGTGCCAGCAAGCCGGGAGTTAACTACGAGCAGTACTTC

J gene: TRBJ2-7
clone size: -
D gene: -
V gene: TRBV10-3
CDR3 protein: CAIGGGNNEQYF
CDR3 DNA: TGTGCCATCGGCGGAGGGAACAACGAGCAGTACTTC

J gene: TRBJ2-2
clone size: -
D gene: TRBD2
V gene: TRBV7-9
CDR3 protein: CASTFTSGSITGELFF
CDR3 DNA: TGTGCCAGCACCTTTACTAGCGGGAGTATCACCGGGGAGCTGTTTTTT

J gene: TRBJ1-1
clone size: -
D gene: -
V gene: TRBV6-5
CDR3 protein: CASSYSIEGRNTEAFF
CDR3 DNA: TGTGCCAGCAGTTACTCGATCGAGGGAAGGAACACTGAAGCTTTCTTT

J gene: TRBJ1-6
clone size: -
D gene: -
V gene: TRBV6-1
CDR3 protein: CASSEPQGVINSPLHF
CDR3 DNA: TGTGCCAGCAGTGAACCCCAAGGGGTGATTAATTCACCCCTCCACTTT

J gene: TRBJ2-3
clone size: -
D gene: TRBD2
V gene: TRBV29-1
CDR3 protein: CSAGLVTDTQYF
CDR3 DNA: TGCAGCGCCGGACTAGTCACAGATACGCAGTATTTT

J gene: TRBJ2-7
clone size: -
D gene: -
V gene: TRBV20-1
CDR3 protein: CSASAGGEQYF
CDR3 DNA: TGCAGTGCTAGTGCAGGTGGCGAGCAGTACTTC

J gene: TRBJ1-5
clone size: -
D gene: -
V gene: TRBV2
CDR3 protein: CATAGGTNQPQHF
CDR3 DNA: TGTGCTACAGCGGGAGGTACGAATCAGCCCCAGCATTTT

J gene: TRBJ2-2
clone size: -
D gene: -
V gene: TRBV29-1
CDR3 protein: CSVERGTDGELFF
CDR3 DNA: TGCAGCGTTGAAAGGGGAACCGACGGGGAGCTGTTTTTT

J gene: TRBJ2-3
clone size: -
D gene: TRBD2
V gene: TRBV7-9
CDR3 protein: CASGLAGGLHTQYF
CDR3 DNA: TGTGCCAGCGGGCTAGCGGGAGGCCTTCATACGCAGTATTTT

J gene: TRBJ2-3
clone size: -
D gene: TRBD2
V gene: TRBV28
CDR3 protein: CASSLGGRSTDTQYF
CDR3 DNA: TGTGCCAGCAGTTTAGGCGGGAGGAGCACAGATACGCAGTATTTT

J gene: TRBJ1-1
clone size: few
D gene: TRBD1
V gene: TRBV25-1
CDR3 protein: CASSRTGQNTEAFF
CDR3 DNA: TGTGCCAGCTCTCGGACAGGGCAGAACACTGAAGCTTTCTTT

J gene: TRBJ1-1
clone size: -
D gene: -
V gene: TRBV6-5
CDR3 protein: CASSLLGGENTEAFF
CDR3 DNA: TGTGCCAGCAGCTTGCTGGGGGGGGAGAACACTGAAGCTTTCTTT

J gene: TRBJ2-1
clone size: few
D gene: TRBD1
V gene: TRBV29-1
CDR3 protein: CSVLRDRASYNEQFF
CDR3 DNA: TGCAGCGTTCTCAGGGACAGGGCCTCCTACAATGAGCAGTTCTTC

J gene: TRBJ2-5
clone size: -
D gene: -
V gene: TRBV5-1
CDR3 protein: CASSFTGWEGTQYF
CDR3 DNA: TGCGCCAGCAGCTTCACAGGGTGGGAGGGGACCCAGTACTTC

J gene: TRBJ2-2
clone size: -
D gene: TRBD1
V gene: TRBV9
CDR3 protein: CASSVTGTGYSGELFF
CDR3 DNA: TGTGCCAGCAGCGTAACCGGGACAGGGTATTCCGGGGAGCTGTTTTTT

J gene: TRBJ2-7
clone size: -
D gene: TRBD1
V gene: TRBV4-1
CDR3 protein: CASSQSGTGPHEQYF
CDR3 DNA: TGCGCCAGCAGCCAATCCGGGACAGGTCCGCACGAGCAGTACTTC

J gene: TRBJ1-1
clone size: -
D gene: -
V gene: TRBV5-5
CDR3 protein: CAAHNRDKEAFF
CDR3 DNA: TGTGCTGCGCATAACCGGGACAAAGAAGCTTTCTTT

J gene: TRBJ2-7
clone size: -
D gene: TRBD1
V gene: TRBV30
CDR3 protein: CAWSVGAGGYF
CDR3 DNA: TGTGCCTGGAGTGTCGGGGCAGGGGGCTACTTC

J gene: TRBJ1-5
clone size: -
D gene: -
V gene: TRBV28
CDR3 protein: CASSLRQPQHF
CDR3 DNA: TGTGCCAGCAGTTTACGTCAGCCCCAGCATTTT

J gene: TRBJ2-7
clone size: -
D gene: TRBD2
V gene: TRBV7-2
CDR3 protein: CASRSSGAYEQYF
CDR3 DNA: TGTGCCAGCAGATCTAGCGGAGCCTACGAGCAGTACTTC

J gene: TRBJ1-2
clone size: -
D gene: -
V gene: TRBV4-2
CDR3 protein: CASSQGTGGYTF
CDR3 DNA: TGTGCCAGCAGCCAAGGGACGGGGGGCTACACCTTC

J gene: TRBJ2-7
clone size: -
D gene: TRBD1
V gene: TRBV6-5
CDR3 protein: CASSYEGAPSYEQYF
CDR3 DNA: TGTGCCAGCAGTTACGAGGGGGCGCCGTCCTACGAGCAGTACTTC

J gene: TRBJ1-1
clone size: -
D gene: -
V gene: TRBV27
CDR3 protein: CASSFSGQSSTEAFF
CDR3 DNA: TGTGCCAGCAGTTTTAGTGGACAGTCTAGCACTGAAGCTTTCTTT

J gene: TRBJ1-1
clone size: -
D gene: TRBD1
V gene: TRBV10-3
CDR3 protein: CAIRFDRGITEAFF
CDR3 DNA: TGTGCCATCAGGTTTGACAGGGGAATCACTGAAGCTTTCTTT

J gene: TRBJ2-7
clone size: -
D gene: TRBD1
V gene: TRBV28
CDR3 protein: CASSYPLTGTGLSYEQYF
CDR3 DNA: TGTGCCAGCAGTTACCCTTTAACCGGGACAGGATTATCATACGAGCAGTACTTC

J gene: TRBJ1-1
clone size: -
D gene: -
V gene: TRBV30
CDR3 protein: CAWRVQGYTEAFF
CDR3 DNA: TGTGCCTGGAGGGTACAGGGTTACACTGAAGCTTTCTTT

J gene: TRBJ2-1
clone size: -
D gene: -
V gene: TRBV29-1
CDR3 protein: CSVGTTVSSSYNEQFF
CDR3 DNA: TGCAGCGTTGGGACGACAGTTTCGAGCTCCTACAATGAGCAGTTCTTC